The sample holds a few counts of the clone carrying this TCR beta chain. Its antigen is unidentified. cDNA libraries for TCR beta contained unique molecular identifiers. Roughly 0.5 million cDNA molecules were obtained from about 0.98 to 11 million T cells. One entry per CDR3 protein results from TCRdb running MiXCR on the PCR reads. The data hold some 800,000 distinct CDR3 sequences, with about 45% observed a single time. These data are taken from a study of post-analysis software for immune sequencing data. About the research overall: Multiple sclerosis in the patients followed relapsing-remitting, secondary progressive and progressive-relapsing courses. Study-level findings and limits: Higher frequency in patients than in controls was seen for roughly five TRBV segments, with TRBV5-6, TRBV5-1 and TRBV20-1 among them. Normalized Chao1 diversity in multiple sclerosis patients fell significantly below that of controls.

The CDR3 runs to 14 residues. V lost 6 bases and J 5 bases, leaving 17 bases between the germline ends. Germline CDR1 is DFQATT and CDR2 is SNEGSKA (reference sequence). Material for sequencing was blood. The chain carries TRBV20-1 and TRBJ2-1, with a possible D match to TRBD1 (6 bases). The clonotype originates from a girl aged 5 to 17 with multiple sclerosis. The CDR3 loop reads CSAAGTTAHNEQFF. CDR3 sequence (DNA): TGCAGTGCCGCCGGGACAACCGCCCACAATGAGCAGTTCTTC.